This passage covers 27 T cell receptor beta chains from one sample sequenced in a study of early T cells in non-severe SARS-CoV-2 infection. TCRdb ran MiXCR on the 5' RACE reads and lists one entry per CDR3 protein. The sample yields tens of thousands of distinct CDR3 sequences, approximately 14% seen once. The sample was whole blood, taken at baseline. The receptors derive from an adult who was a healthcare worker with PCR-confirmed SARS-CoV-2 infection or an uninfected control (not recorded which).

Details on this clonotype: Since a much larger clone is just one base distant, this may be a read error. This sequence joins TRBV7-6 and TRBJ2-3, with 10 bases identical to TRBD1. The CDR3 loop spans 16 amino acids. CDR1 SGHVS and CDR2 FNYEAQ come from the germline V gene. The CDR3 here is CVSSRTGTGGTDTQYF. CDR3 DNA: TGTGTCAGCAGCCGGACCGGGACAGGGGGCACAGATACGCAGTATTTT.

This clonotype was found many times. The chain uses TRBV9 and TRBJ2-2, with a weak D call TRBD2 (6 bases). V gave up 0 bases and J gave up 3 bases, with 9 bases separating them. In germline, CDR1 is SGDLS, CDR2 YYNGEE. CDR3 size: 15 residues. The CDR3, as DNA: TGTGCCAGCAGCGTAGCGGGAGTCGACACCGGGGAGCTGTTTTTT. Translation: CASSVAGVDTGELFF. Together with reference TRBV9 and TRBJ2-2, the CDR3 gives the full variable domain: DSGVTQTPKHLITATGQRVTLRCSPRSGDLSVYWYQQSLDQGLQFLIQYYNGEERAKGNILERFSAQQFPDLHSELNLSSLELGDSALYFCASSVAGVDTGELFFGEGSRLTVL.

The CDR3 DNA sequence: TGTGCCAGCAGCTCGACTAGGACCCAGTACTTC. This codes for CASSSTRTQYF. The rearrangement links TRBV7-6 to TRBJ2-5; possibly TRBD2 for D (6 bases). Germline CDR1 SGHVS, CDR2 FNYEAQ. There are 11 residues in the CDR3. V lost 4 bases, J lost 7 bases, and 7 bases lay in between.

This clonotype has ten or more counts. The chain has TRBV20-1 and TRBJ2-1, with 8 bases that match TRBD2. Trimming cost V 0 bases and J 4 bases; bases outside gene matches: 8. This CDR3 is built from 16 residues. Germline loops: CDR1 DFQATT, CDR2 SNEGSKA (reference sequence). Written as DNA, the CDR3 is TGCAGTGCTAGAGATGGCCGGGAGGGCCTTTACAATGAGCAGTTCTTC. Translated: CSARDGREGLYNEQFF.

The chain employs TRBV2 and TRBJ2-3; tentative D call: TRBD2 (5 bases). Trimming took off 5 bases at V and 4 bases at J, with 13 bases between the two ends. Germline CDR1 is SNHLY and CDR2 is FYNNEI. This CDR3 region has 14 residues. CDR3 coding DNA: TGTGCCAGCAGTAGCCCAGGCGGGCCAGATACGCAGTATTTT. As protein: CASSSPGGPDTQYF.

This clonotype came up a few times. The V call is TRBV5-8, the J call TRBJ2-5; TRBD2 aligns across 9 bases. In germline, CDR1 is SGHTS, CDR2 YDEGEE. V was pared by 4 bases and J by 3 bases, with 10 bases of the junction left unmatched. This CDR3 contains 16 residues. For the CDR3, the DNA is TGTGCCAGCAGCCCCCTAGCGGGAACGAGAAAAGAGACCCAGTACTTC. Encoded protein: CASSPLAGTRKETQYF.

This clonotype has only a few counts. The rearrangement joins TRBV20-1 to TRBJ2-6; the D is unclear. Trimming cost V 3 bases and J 0 bases, with 9 bases left between them. This CDR3 is built from 15 residues. Germline V gene sequence: CDR1 DFQATT, CDR2 SNEGSKA (reference sequence). The CDR3 region has the DNA TGCAGTGCTAGCCCCAGGAGCTCTGGGGCCAACGTCCTGACTTTC. Residues: CSASPRSSGANVLTF.

This chain links TRBV3-1 with TRBJ2-1; D is uncertain. Germline assignment: CDR1 LGHDT and CDR2 YNNKEL (reference sequence). The CDR3 covers 12 residues. With 3 bases removed from V and 9 bases from J, the gap between germline ends came to 9 bases. The CDR3 DNA sequence: TGTGCCAGCAGCCACGACCAAACTGAGCAGTTCTTC. Its protein is CASSHDQTEQFF.

In this sample, this clonotype turned up many times. V is TRBV29-1 and J is TRBJ2-2; 12 bases agree with TRBD1. This CDR3 comprises 17 residues. Germline V gene sequence: CDR1 SQVTM, CDR2 ANQGSEA. V lost 5 bases to trimming and J lost 0 bases; unmatched junction nucleotides: 7. The CDR3 reads CSVRDRGPRTNTGELFF. The DNA for the CDR3 is TGCAGCGTTAGGGACAGGGGGCCGAGAACGAACACCGGGGAGCTGTTTTTT.

This clonotype came up a few times. V usage is TRBV6-1 and J usage is TRBJ2-3; D unclear. In germline, CDR1 is MNHNS, CDR2 SASEGT. The V end lost 4 bases, the J end lost 7 bases, and 18 bases lay between the germline ends. CDR3 length: 15 residues. The CDR3 sequence is CASSAGPTSRNTQYF. The CDR3 region has the DNA TGTGCCAGCAGTGCGGGTCCTACGAGTAGAAATACGCAGTATTTT.

The chain is built from TRBV6-1 and TRBJ2-3; TRBD2 matches at 11 bases. The germline gives CDR1 MNHNS, CDR2 SASEGT. The CDR3 covers 16 residues. V was clipped by 4 bases and J by 2 bases; unmatched bases: 5. This chain's CDR3 is CASSGGLAEPTDTQYF. Written as DNA, the CDR3 is TGTGCCAGCAGTGGGGGACTAGCGGAGCCCACAGATACGCAGTATTTT.

The sample holds a few counts of this clonotype. The rearrangement links TRBV28 to TRBJ2-5; 7 bases are a match to TRBD2. Germline V CDR1 and CDR2: MDHEN, SYDVKM. The CDR3 spans 16 residues. V lost 6 bases, J lost 2 bases, and 12 bases stayed unmatched. The CDR3 DNA reads TGTGCCAGCAGCCTCTGGGGGGGAGGGAGGCAAGAGACCCAGTACTTC. Translation gives CASSLWGGGRQETQYF. Based on the CDR3 plus reference TRBV28 and TRBJ2-5, the full variable domain is DVKVTQSSRYLVKRTGEKVFLECVQDMDHENMFWYRQDPGLGLRLIYFSYDVKMKEKGDIPEGYSVSREKKERFSLILESASTNQTSMYLCASSLWGGGRQETQYFGPGTRLLVL.

The chain has TRBV28 and TRBJ2-7; D ambiguous. The CDR3 is 15 amino acids. Between the trimmed V and J ends, which lost 5 bases and 0 bases, there was a span of 14 bases. Germline CDR1 is MDHEN and CDR2 is SYDVKM. The CDR3 here is CASSLDQASSYEQYF. DNA of the CDR3: TGTGCCAGCAGTCTCGACCAAGCCAGCTCCTACGAGCAGTACTTC.

This clonotype was observed a handful of times. The genes are TRBV9 and TRBJ2-4, with D possibly being TRBD1 (6 bases). The CDR3 consists of 15 residues. The germline V gene encodes CDR1 SGDLS and CDR2 YYNGEE. V shed 4 bases and J shed 12 bases, with 23 bases lying between them. CDR3 DNA: TGTGCCAGCAGCCCCAGGGGAGAGAAGCATGGGAATCAGTACTTC. It codes for CASSPRGEKHGNQYF.

This chain links TRBV21-1 with TRBJ1-4; TRBD1 reflects the table's D call only, with no check against the DNA. TRBV21-1 is assigned pseudogene status. The CDR3 consists of 15 residues. The CDR3 DNA reads TGTGCCAGCAGCTTAGACAGGACGTCTAATGAAAAACTGTTTTTT. Translating gives CASSLDRTSNEKLFF.

The sample holds many counts of this clonotype. The DNA for the CDR3 is TGTGCCACCAGTGATTTCCGACAGGGAGGGACGACCGGGGAGCTGTTTTTT. Translated, it gives CATSDFRQGGTTGELFF. The chain has TRBV24-1 and TRBJ2-2; D assignment may be TRBD1 or TRBD2 (7 bases each). The V end was cut by 1 base, the J end by 5 bases, with 16 bases between. CDR1 is KGHDR and CDR2 is SFDVKD in the germline V gene. CDR3 length: 17 amino acids.

There are many counts of this clonotype. The genes are TRBV20-1 and TRBJ1-1; no clear D gene. The length of the CDR3 is 13 residues. From germline, CDR1 is DFQATT and CDR2 SNEGSKA (reference sequence). Trimming stripped 0 bases from V and 4 bases from J, with 9 bases between. The CDR3 DNA reads TGCAGTGCTAGAGACGTACTGGGCACTGAAGCTTTCTTT. This translates into CSARDVLGTEAFF.

The V and J genes are TRBV19 and TRBJ2-3; TRBD1 is a possible D gene (5 bases). Germline CDR1 reads LNHDA; CDR2 reads SQIVND (reference sequence). V lost 7 bases to trimming and J lost 6 bases, with 23 bases between them. The CDR3 runs 16 residues. CDR3 sequence reads: CASMVGAGSGGDTQYF. The CDR3 nucleotides read TGTGCCAGTATGGTCGGCGCAGGGTCAGGTGGGGATACGCAGTATTTT.

This clonotype has just a few counts. This chain joins TRBV24-1 and TRBJ1-1, with D tentatively TRBD1 (5 bases). The CDR3 contains 13 residues. Trimming shortened V by 2 bases and J by 9 bases, and 12 bases separated the two germline ends. Per the germline V gene, CDR1 is KGHDR and CDR2 is SFDVKD. The chain's CDR3 is CATSDSAGLKAFF. The CDR3 DNA is TGTGCCACCAGTGATTCGGCAGGGTTAAAAGCTTTCTTT.

This clonotype was counted many times. This chain uses TRBV5-6 with TRBJ2-5, with D unresolved. V lost 1 base, J lost 2 bases, and 18 bases lay in between. Germline assignment: CDR1 SGHDT and CDR2 YYEEEE. The CDR3 is made up of 17 amino acids. This CDR3 reads CASSLRYYGRAQETQYF. The CDR3 DNA is TGTGCCAGCAGCTTGAGGTATTACGGACGGGCGCAAGAGACCCAGTACTTC.

This sequence joins TRBV19 and TRBJ1-1; D not resolved. The length of the CDR3 is 14 residues. Trimming took 3 bases from V and 1 from J, leaving 9 bases between them. The V gene's germline CDR1 is LNHDA and CDR2 SQIVND (reference sequence). The CDR3 is CASSIRAGNTEAFF. In DNA form, the CDR3 reads TGTGCCAGTAGTATTAGGGCAGGGAACACTGAAGCTTTCTTT. Full variable domain (missing parts from reference TRBV19 and TRBJ1-1): DGGITQSPKYLFRKEGQNVTLSCEQNLNHDAMYWYRQDPGQGLRLIYYSQIVNDFQKGDIAEGYSVSREKKESFPLTVTSAQKNPTAFYLCASSIRAGNTEAFFGQGTRLTVV.

The rearrangement uses TRBV6-6 and TRBJ2-1; the D gene is possibly TRBD2 (6 bases). Trimming removed 6 bases from V and 0 bases from J, with 9 bases in between. Germline loops: CDR1 MNHNY, CDR2 SVGAGI (reference sequence). This CDR3 has 14 residues. CDR3 protein: CASRGGSSYNEQFF. In nucleotides, the CDR3 is TGTGCCAGCAGGGGGGGAAGCTCCTACAATGAGCAGTTCTTC.

This clonotype was counted a few times. The chain employs TRBV5-6 and TRBJ2-1; 12 bases map to TRBD2. V was pared by 4 bases and J by 5 bases, with 10 bases of the junction left unmatched. This CDR3 has 17 amino acids. Germline CDR1 SGHDT, CDR2 YYEEEE. DNA of the CDR3: TGTGCCAGCAGCACTAGGACTAGCGGGAAATTCCACAATGAGCAGTTCTTC. Residues: CASSTRTSGKFHNEQFF. The full variable domain, rest sourced from reference TRBV5-6 and TRBJ2-1, is DAGVTQSPTHLIKTRGQQVTLRCSPKSGHDTVSWYQQALGQGPQFIFQYYEEEERQRGNFPDRFSGHQFPNYSSELNVNALLLGDSALYLCASSTRTSGKFHNEQFFGPGTRLTVL.

The sample holds many counts of this clonotype. The genes are TRBV7-2 and TRBJ1-5; the D gene is possibly TRBD1 (5 bases). Germline loops: CDR1 SGHTA, CDR2 FQGNSA. V lost 2 bases, J lost 7 bases, and 9 bases lay in between. CDR3 length equals 13 residues. The CDR3 region is CASSLRGGQPQHF. CDR3 DNA: TGTGCCAGCAGCTTAAGGGGTGGACAGCCCCAGCATTTT.

This clonotype was counted between two and nine times. The chain is built from TRBV20-1 and TRBJ1-2; D is unresolved. The germline V gene has CDR1 DFQATT and CDR2 SNEGSKA (reference sequence). The CDR3 runs 10 residues. The V and J ends lost 3 bases and 8 bases respectively, with 7 bases between them. CDR3: CSASSPGYTF. The DNA for the CDR3 is TGCAGTGCTAGTTCTCCGGGCTACACCTTC.

The chain carries TRBV2 and TRBJ2-1, with 7 bases lining up with TRBD1. Germline-derived CDR1 and CDR2 are SNHLY and FYNNEI. Losses at the gene ends were 6 bases for V and 4 bases for J; bases not matched to a gene: 9. The CDR3 runs 15 residues. CDR3 amino acids: CASSPLGTEYNEQFF. CDR3 sequence (DNA): TGTGCCAGCAGCCCACTCGGGACAGAGTACAATGAGCAGTTCTTC.

This clonotype has ten or more counts. The CDR3 DNA sequence: TGCGCCAGCAGCTTGGTTGGACAGGGGATTTCCTACGAGCAGTACTTC. Translating gives CASSLVGQGISYEQYF. The chain uses TRBV5-1 and TRBJ2-7; 9 bases align to TRBD1. Per germline, CDR1 SGHRS and CDR2 YFSETQ. The CDR3 has 16 amino acids. The junction had 5 bases not matched to a gene; V was cut back by 0 bases and J by 1 base.